The sequence of this T cell receptor beta chain was determined in a study of T cells in Graves' hyperthyroidism and ophthalmopathy. Amplification of TCR beta CDR3 regions used RNA as the template. HTBI primers were employed in a first-round RT-PCR of the TCR CDR3. TCRdb fed the multiplex PCR reads into MiXCR, producing one record per CDR3 protein. The sample has some 720,000 distinct CDR3 sequences; over 15% are singletons. This clonotype was observed once. Source material: blood. The sequence came from a man between 18 and 29 years old with Graves' hyperthyroidism.

The CDR3 protein is CAEGENEKLFF. The CDR3 bases are TGTGCCGAGGGGGAGAATGAAAAACTGTTTTTT. The chain combines TRBV30 with TRBJ1-4; a weak D match, TRBD1 (6 bases). V shed 8 bases and J shed 5 bases, with 9 bases lying between them. The germline V gene encodes CDR1 GTSNPN and CDR2 SVGIG (reference sequence). The CDR3 totals 11 residues. The variable domain in full, with the rest retrieved from reference TRBV30 and TRBJ1-4, is SQTIHQWPATLVQPVGSPLSLECTVEGTSNPNLYWYRQAAGRGLQLLFYSVGIGQISSEVPQNLSASRPQDRQFILSSKKLLLSDSGFYLCAEGENEKLFFGSGTQLSVL.